The clone carrying this T cell receptor beta chain was seen a few times. This CDR3 contains 14 residues. Germline CDR1 MNHEY, CDR2 SMNVEV (reference sequence). PCR amplification relied on 60 Vbeta primers (plus 13 Jbeta primers). Clones were read by immunoSEQ multiplex PCR, and TCRdb kept only the in-frame ones, dropping some. The top ten clones hold less than 2% of a sample with under 200,000 clones, approximately 77% of them seen once. The data belong to a study of cytomegalovirus exposure and HLA in healthy donors. About the study: Around 80 million unique TCR sequences came from HLA-typed donors in an early release.

The TCR sequence derives from a male donor in good health and CMV-seronegative. The sample comprised PBMCs. V gene TRBV27 combines with J gene TRBJ2-5, with 7 bases lining up with TRBD1. Judging by the DNA end, TRBJ2-7 fits better; the J call may be wrong. This CDR3 reads CASTDLGQPYEQYF. The CDR3 DNA reads TGTGCCAGCACTGACCTGGGACAGCCCTACGAGCAGTACTTC.